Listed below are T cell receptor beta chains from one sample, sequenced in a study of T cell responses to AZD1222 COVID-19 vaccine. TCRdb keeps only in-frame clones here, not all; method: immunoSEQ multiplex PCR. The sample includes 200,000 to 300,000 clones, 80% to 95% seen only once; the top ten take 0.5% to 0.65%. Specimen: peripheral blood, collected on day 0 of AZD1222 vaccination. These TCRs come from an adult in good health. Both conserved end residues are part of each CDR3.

cdr3_aa: CASSISPRYEQYF
j_call: TRBJ2-7
v_call: TRBV19

cdr3_aa: CASSPSGQGGNQPQHF
j_call: TRBJ1-5
v_call: TRBV18

cdr3_aa: CASSLNGGRTSGANVLTF
j_call: TRBJ2-6
v_call: TRBV7-3

cdr3_aa: CASSLGGTGNGYTF
j_call: TRBJ1-2
v_call: TRBV7-8

cdr3_aa: CSARMGTQYF
j_call: TRBJ2-5
v_call: TRBV20-1

cdr3_aa: CASSGNAIYEQYF
j_call: TRBJ2-7
v_call: TRBV2

cdr3_aa: CASSSFEGGTEAFF
j_call: TRBJ1-1
v_call: TRBV27

cdr3_aa: CSVGDSYEQYF
j_call: TRBJ2-7
v_call: TRBV29-1

cdr3_aa: CASSQDGDNEQFF
j_call: TRBJ2-1
v_call: TRBV3-1/TRBV3-2

cdr3_aa: CASSSNPRPGEQYF
j_call: TRBJ2-7
v_call: TRBV27

cdr3_aa: CASSQVAWGSSGNTIYF
j_call: TRBJ1-3
v_call: TRBV3-1/TRBV3-2

cdr3_aa: CASSLVRLAEETQYF
j_call: TRBJ2-5
v_call: TRBV7-9

cdr3_aa: CASSPGQTTEAFF
j_call: TRBJ1-1
v_call: TRBV6-2/TRBV6-3

cdr3_aa: CASSSGTYNEQFF
j_call: TRBJ2-1
v_call: TRBV28

cdr3_aa: CASSLYRDRNTEAFF
j_call: TRBJ1-1
v_call: TRBV5-6

cdr3_aa: CACPGTVFHEQYF
j_call: TRBJ2-7
v_call: TRBV6-5

cdr3_aa: CASSRGENYGYTF
j_call: TRBJ1-2
v_call: TRBV27

cdr3_aa: CASSVLSGSVGELFF
j_call: TRBJ2-2
v_call: TRBV2

cdr3_aa: CATSRDRAGSLYEQYF
j_call: TRBJ2-7
v_call: TRBV15

cdr3_aa: CASSTLAGGTYEQYF
j_call: TRBJ2-7
v_call: TRBV19

cdr3_aa: CASSPGGQVGGYTF
j_call: TRBJ1-2
v_call: TRBV18

cdr3_aa: CASSLAWGNQPQHF
j_call: TRBJ1-5
v_call: TRBV19

cdr3_aa: CASSGGDRARTDTQYF
j_call: TRBJ2-3
v_call: TRBV5-6

cdr3_aa: CASSVAAGGYTF
j_call: TRBJ1-2
v_call: TRBV9

cdr3_aa: CASSLQENTEAFF
j_call: TRBJ1-1
v_call: TRBV6-5

cdr3_aa: CASSFHQGPYEQYF
j_call: TRBJ2-7
v_call: TRBV28

cdr3_aa: CASSYGQGIEAFF
j_call: TRBJ1-1
v_call: TRBV6-5

cdr3_aa: CASHPAGGVSYEQYF
j_call: TRBJ2-7
v_call: TRBV6-5

cdr3_aa: CASSLPGGSGANVLTF
j_call: TRBJ2-6
v_call: TRBV28

cdr3_aa: CASSLRLYGYTF
j_call: TRBJ1-2
v_call: TRBV11-2

cdr3_aa: CASSPTSGSSTDTQYF
j_call: TRBJ2-3
v_call: TRBV18

cdr3_aa: CASSPHGLANYEQYF
j_call: TRBJ2-7
v_call: TRBV4-2

cdr3_aa: CASSGSENTEAFF
j_call: TRBJ1-1
v_call: TRBV2

cdr3_aa: CASSQDRNRVNEKLFF
j_call: TRBJ1-4
v_call: TRBV4-1

cdr3_aa: CATSDSAQLNQPQHF
j_call: TRBJ1-5
v_call: TRBV24-1

cdr3_aa: CASSPRTGGGNTIYF
j_call: TRBJ1-3
v_call: TRBV7-8

cdr3_aa: CASSWDRGNNEKLFF
j_call: TRBJ1-4
v_call: TRBV5-1

cdr3_aa: CASSFPGSEQYF
j_call: TRBJ2-7
v_call: TRBV3-1/TRBV3-2

cdr3_aa: CASSQLPGNTEAFF
j_call: TRBJ1-1
v_call: TRBV3-1/TRBV3-2

cdr3_aa: CASSQTGGTGTGELFF
j_call: TRBJ2-2
v_call: TRBV3-1/TRBV3-2

cdr3_aa: CASSPGGQGFYGYTF
j_call: TRBJ1-2
v_call: TRBV5-1

cdr3_aa: CASSQGGTNNSPLHF
j_call: TRBJ1-6
v_call: TRBV3-1/TRBV3-2

cdr3_aa: CAISGGYGLAAYEQYF
j_call: TRBJ2-7
v_call: TRBV10-3

cdr3_aa: CASSQDRGSNEKLFF
j_call: TRBJ1-4
v_call: TRBV4-3

cdr3_aa: CASSLAQTSGGPRHTDTQYF
j_call: TRBJ2-3
v_call: TRBV5-1